The 2 T cell receptor beta chains in this list originate from one sample, sequenced in a study of early T cells in non-severe SARS-CoV-2 infection. TCRdb reprocessed the 5' RACE reads with MiXCR, giving one entry per CDR3 protein. The repertoire consists of roughly 47,000 distinct CDR3 sequences, with 23% occurring once and the leading ten covering 4.6%. The sample in question was whole blood, obtained at baseline. The receptors come from an adult who was a healthcare worker with PCR-confirmed SARS-CoV-2 infection or an uninfected control (not recorded which).

This clonotype has more than one count but fewer than ten. This rearrangement joins TRBV7-9 to TRBJ2-3; TRBD2 is a possible D gene (5 bases). From germline, CDR1 is SEHNR and CDR2 FQNEAQ (reference sequence). CDR3 length equals 14 residues. V was trimmed by 0 bases and J by 1 base, leaving 5 bases between them. DNA of the CDR3: TGTGCCAGCAGCTTAGCTAGCGGCACAGATACGCAGTATTTT. Encoded protein: CASSLASGTDTQYF.

In DNA form, the CDR3 reads TGTGCCAGCACCCCCCGGGCTAGCGGGGGGACCTACCTCTCCTACGAGCAGTACTTC. It specifies CASTPRASGGTYLSYEQYF. The rearrangement uses TRBV6-1 and TRBJ2-7, with 11 bases aligning to TRBD2. Trimming cost V 7 bases and J 0 bases; bases outside gene matches: 17. The CDR3 is made up of 19 amino acids. The germline V gene encodes CDR1 MNHNS and CDR2 SASEGT.